The rows below give T cell receptor beta chains drawn from one sample of a study of blood T cell repertoires in COVID-19. The method was immunoSEQ multiplex PCR; TCRdb's version includes in-frame clones alone and lacks a portion of them. This table has approximately 150,000 clones, about four fifths appearing once. The sequencing sample was made of peripheral blood. The receptors here all came from a man aged 55 to 70 with active or convalescent COVID-19. CDR3s include the opening cysteine and the closing phenylalanine or tryptophan. A D gene is named only where the DNA matches it firmly. Only some rows state a clone size, as once, few, many or a class for expanded clones.

J gene	V gene	D gene	clone size	CDR3 protein	CDR3 DNA
TRBJ2-7	TRBV5-5	.	.	CASSLDRVYEQYF	TGTGCCAGCAGCTTGGATCGGGTCTACGAGCAGTACTTC
TRBJ2-7	TRBV28	.	once	CASTLEGEQYF	TGTGCCAGCACCCTAGAAGGCGAGCAGTACTTC
TRBJ2-7	TRBV28	TRBD1	.	CASGYRGGYEQYF	TGTGCCAGCGGCTACAGGGGCGGGTACGAGCAGTACTTC
TRBJ2-1	TRBV19	TRBD1	.	CASTPQGRSSYNEQFF	TGTGCCAGTACCCCACAGGGGCGAAGCTCCTACAATGAGCAGTTCTTC
TRBJ2-1	TRBV5-4	.	.	CASSAGNEQFF	TGTGCCAGCAGCGCCGGCAATGAGCAGTTCTTC
TRBJ1-4	TRBV7-9	.	.	CASSPNVGVNEKLFF	TGTGCCAGCAGCCCCAACGTAGGGGTTAATGAAAAACTGTTTTTT
TRBJ2-7	TRBV5-4	TRBD2	few	CASSLAGGLREQYF	TGTGCCAGCAGCTTAGCGGGAGGGCTCAGAGAGCAGTACTTC
TRBJ1-3	TRBV5-5	.	few	CASSLDLPGSGNTIYF	TGTGCCAGCAGCTTGGACCTCCCGGGCTCTGGAAACACCATATATTTT
TRBJ2-1	TRBV11-2	.	.	CASRFETGSNEQFF	TGTGCCAGCAGATTTGAAACAGGGAGCAATGAGCAGTTCTTC
TRBJ1-4	TRBV10-3	TRBD1	.	CAISESQGASEKLFF	TGTGCCATCAGTGAGTCTCAGGGGGCAAGTGAAAAACTGTTTTTT
TRBJ1-1	TRBV10-3	TRBD1	.	CAISEREGADTEAFF	TGTGCCATCAGTGAGCGGGAGGGGGCGGACACTGAAGCTTTCTTT
TRBJ2-1	TRBV19	TRBD2	few	CATTRTSGNEQFF	TGTGCCACGACAAGGACTAGCGGCAATGAGCAGTTCTTC
TRBJ2-7	TRBV13	TRBD2	once	CASSQPSGGFSYEQYF	TGTGCCAGCAGCCAACCTAGCGGGGGTTTCTCCTACGAGCAGTACTTC
TRBJ1-1	TRBV28	.	few	CASSLEELRGAFF	TGTGCCAGCAGTTTAGAGGAACTACGGGGAGCTTTCTTT
TRBJ2-3	TRBV11-2	TRBD1	.	CASSLVGQGGSKVTDTQYF	TGTGCCAGCAGCTTAGTGGGACAGGGGGGAAGCAAAGTTACAGATACGCAGTATTTT
TRBJ2-1	TRBV27	TRBD1	.	CASRGDRGSYNEQFF	TGTGCCAGCAGGGGGGACAGGGGGTCCTACAATGAGCAGTTCTTC
TRBJ2-2	TRBV5-6	TRBD1	once	CASSLGTGVATGELFF	TGTGCCAGCAGCTTGGGTACAGGGGTAGCCACCGGGGAGCTGTTTTTT